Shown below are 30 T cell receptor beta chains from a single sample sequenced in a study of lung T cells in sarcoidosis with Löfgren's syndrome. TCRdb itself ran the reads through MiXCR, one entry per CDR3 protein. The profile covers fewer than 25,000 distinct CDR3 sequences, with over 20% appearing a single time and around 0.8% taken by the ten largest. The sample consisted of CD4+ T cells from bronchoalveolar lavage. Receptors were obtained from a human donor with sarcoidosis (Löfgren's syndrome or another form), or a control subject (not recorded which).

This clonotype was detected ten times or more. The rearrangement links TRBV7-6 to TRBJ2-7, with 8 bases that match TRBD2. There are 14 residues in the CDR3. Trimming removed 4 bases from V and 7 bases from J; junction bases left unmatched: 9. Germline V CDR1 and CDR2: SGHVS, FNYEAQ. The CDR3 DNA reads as TGTGCCAGCAGCTCCGAAAGCGGGAGTGGGGAGCAGTACTTC. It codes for CASSSESGSGEQYF.

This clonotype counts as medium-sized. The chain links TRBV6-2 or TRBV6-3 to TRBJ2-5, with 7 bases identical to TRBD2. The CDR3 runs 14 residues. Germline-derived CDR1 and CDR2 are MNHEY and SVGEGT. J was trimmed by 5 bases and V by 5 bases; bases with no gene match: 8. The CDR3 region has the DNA TGTGCCAGCAGTCGCGGCGGGAGTGTGGAGACCCAGTACTTC. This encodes CASSRGGSVETQYF.

The CDR3 nucleotides read TGCGCCAGCAGCCAACGGGCTAAGAGCTCCTACGAGCAGTACTTC. Its translation is CASSQRAKSSYEQYF. The V and J genes are TRBV4-3 and TRBJ2-7, with D unresolved. The CDR3 loop spans 15 amino acids. Trimming shortened V by 2 bases and J by 0 bases, and 11 bases separated the two germline ends. The germline V gene has CDR1 LGHNA and CDR2 YSLEER.

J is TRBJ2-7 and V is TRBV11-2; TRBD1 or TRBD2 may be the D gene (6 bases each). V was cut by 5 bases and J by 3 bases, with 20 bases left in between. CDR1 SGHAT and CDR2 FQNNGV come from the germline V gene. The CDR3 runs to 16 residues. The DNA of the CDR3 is TGTGCCAGCAGCCCCCTAGGGGGGAGACAGTACTACGAGCAGTACTTC. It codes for CASSPLGGRQYYEQYF.

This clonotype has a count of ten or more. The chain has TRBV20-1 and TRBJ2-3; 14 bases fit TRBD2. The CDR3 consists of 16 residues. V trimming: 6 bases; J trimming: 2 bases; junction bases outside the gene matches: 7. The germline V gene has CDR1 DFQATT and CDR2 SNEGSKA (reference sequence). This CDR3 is CSASRTSGRITDTQYF. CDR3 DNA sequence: TGCAGTGCGTCTCGGACTAGCGGGAGGATCACAGATACGCAGTATTTT.

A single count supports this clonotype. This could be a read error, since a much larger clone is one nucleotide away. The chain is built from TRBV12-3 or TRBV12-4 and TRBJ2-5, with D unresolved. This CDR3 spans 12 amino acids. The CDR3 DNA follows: TGTGCCAGCACCCCAGGAACCGAGACCCAGTGCTTC. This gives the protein CASTPGTETQCF.

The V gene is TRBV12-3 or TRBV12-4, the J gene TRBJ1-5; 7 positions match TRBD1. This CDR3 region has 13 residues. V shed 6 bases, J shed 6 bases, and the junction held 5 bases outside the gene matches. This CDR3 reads CASRTTGIQPQHF. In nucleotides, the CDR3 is TGTGCCAGCAGAACGACAGGGATTCAGCCCCAGCATTTT.

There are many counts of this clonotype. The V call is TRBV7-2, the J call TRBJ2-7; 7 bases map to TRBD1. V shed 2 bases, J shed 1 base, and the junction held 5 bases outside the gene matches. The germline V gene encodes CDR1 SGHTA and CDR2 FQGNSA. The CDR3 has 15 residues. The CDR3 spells CASSLITGQSYEQYF. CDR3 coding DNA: TGTGCCAGCAGCTTAATAACGGGACAGTCCTACGAGCAGTACTTC. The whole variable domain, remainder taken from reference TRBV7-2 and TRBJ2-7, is GAGVSQSPSNKVTEKGKDVELRCDPISGHTALYWYRQSLGQGLEFLIYFQGNSAPDKSGLPSDRFSAERTGGSVSTLTIQRTQQEDSAVYLCASSLITGQSYEQYFGPGTRLTVT.

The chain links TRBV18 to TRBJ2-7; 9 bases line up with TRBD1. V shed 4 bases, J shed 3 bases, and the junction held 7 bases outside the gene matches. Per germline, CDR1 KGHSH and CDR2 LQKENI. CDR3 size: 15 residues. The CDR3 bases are TGTGCCAGCTCACGGGGTAGGACAGGGGACTACGAGCAGTACTTC. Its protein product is CASSRGRTGDYEQYF. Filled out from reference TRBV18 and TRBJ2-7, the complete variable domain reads NAGVMQNPRHLVRRRGQEARLRCSPMKGHSHVYWYRQLPEEGLKFMVYLQKENIIDESGMPKERFSAEFPKEGPSILRIQQVVRGDSAAYFCASSRGRTGDYEQYFGPGTRLTVT.

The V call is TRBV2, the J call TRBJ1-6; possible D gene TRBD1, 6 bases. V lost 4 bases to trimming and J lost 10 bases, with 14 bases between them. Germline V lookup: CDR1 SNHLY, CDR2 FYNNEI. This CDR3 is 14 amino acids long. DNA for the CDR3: TGTGCCAGCAGTGTACAGGGACCGGGGTCACCCCTCCACTTT. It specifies CASSVQGPGSPLHF.

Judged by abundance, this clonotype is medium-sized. CDR3: CASSDRGATEAFF. The CDR3 DNA sequence: TGTGCCAGCAGTGACAGGGGTGCGACTGAAGCTTTCTTT. J is TRBJ1-1 and V is TRBV28; 8 positions match TRBD1. The V gene's germline CDR1 is MDHEN and CDR2 SYDVKM. The CDR3 contains 13 residues. The V and J ends lost 5 bases and 5 bases, in that order; junction bases with no gene match: 4.

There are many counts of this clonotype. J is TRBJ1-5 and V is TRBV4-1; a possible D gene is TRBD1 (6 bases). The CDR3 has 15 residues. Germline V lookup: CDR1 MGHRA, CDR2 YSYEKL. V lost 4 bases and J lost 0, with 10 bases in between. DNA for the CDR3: TGCGCCAGCAGCCGCACAGGGAATAGCAATCAGCCCCAGCATTTT. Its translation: CASSRTGNSNQPQHF.

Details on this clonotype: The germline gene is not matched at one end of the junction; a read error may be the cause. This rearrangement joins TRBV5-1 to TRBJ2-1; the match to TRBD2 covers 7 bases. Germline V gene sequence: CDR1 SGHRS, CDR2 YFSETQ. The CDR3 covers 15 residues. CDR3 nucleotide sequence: TGCACCAGCAGCTTGGGCGGGAGCTCCTACAATGAGCAGTTCTTC. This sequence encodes CTSSLGGSSYNEQFF.

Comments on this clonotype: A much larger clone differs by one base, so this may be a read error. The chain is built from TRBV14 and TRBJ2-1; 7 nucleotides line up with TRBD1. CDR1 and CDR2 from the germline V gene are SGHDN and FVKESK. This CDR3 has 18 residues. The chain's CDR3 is CASSQAYGHRGSYNERFF. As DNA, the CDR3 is TGTGCCAGCAGCCAAGCCTACGGGCACAGGGGCTCCTACAATGAGCGGTTCTTC.

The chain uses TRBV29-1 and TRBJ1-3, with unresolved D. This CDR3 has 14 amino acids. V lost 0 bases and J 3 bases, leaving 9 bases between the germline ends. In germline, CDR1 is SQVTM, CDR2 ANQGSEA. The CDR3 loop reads CSVEDLAGGNTIYF. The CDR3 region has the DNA TGCAGCGTTGAAGATCTAGCAGGTGGAAACACCATATATTTT.

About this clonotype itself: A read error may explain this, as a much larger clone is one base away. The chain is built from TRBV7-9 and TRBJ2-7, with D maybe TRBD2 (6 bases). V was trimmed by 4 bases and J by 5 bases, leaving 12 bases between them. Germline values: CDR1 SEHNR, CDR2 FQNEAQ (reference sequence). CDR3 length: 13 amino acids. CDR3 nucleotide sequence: TGTGCCAGCAGCTATAGCGGCGGGCACGAGCAGTACTTC. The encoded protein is CASSYSGGHEQYF.

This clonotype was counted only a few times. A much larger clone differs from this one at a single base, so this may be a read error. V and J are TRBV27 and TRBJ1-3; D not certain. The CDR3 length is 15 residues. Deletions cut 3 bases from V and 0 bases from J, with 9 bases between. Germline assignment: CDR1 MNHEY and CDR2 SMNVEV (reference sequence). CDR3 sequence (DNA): TGTGCCAGCAGTTTTGGCAGAACCTCTGGAAACACCATATATTTT. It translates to CASSFGRTSGNTIYF.

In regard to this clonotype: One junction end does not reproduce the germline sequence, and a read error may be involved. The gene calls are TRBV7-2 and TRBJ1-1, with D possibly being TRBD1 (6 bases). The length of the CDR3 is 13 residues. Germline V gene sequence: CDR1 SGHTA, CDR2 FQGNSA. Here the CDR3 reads CASRGQLNTEASF. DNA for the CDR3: TGTGCCAGCCGAGGACAGCTGAACACTGAAGCTTCCTTT. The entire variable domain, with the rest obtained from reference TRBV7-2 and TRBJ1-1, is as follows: GAGVSQSPSNKVTEKGKDVELRCDPISGHTALYWYRQSLGQGLEFLIYFQGNSAPDKSGLPSDRFSAERTGGSVSTLTIQRTQQEDSAVYLCASRGQLNTEASFGQGTRLTVV.

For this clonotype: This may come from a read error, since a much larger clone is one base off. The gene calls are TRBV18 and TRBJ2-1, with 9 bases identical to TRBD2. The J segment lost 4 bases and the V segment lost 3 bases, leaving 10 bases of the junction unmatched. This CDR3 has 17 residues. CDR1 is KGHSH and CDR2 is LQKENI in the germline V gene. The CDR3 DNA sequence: TGTGCCAGCTCACCTCTGGCTAGCGGGAAGATTTACAATGAGCAGTTCTTC. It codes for CASSPLASGKIYNEQFF.

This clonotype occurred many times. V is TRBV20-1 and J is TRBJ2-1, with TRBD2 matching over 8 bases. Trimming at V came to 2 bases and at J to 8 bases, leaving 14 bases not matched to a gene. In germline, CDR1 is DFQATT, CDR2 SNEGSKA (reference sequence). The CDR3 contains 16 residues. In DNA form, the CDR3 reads TGCAGTGCTAGAATGTTTGGAGTAGCGGGATATTATGAGCAGTTCTTC. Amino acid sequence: CSARMFGVAGYYEQFF.

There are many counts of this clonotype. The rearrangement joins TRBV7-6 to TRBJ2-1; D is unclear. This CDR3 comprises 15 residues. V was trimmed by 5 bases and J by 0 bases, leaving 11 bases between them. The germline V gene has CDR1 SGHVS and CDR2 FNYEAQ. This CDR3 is CASSPGRSSYNEQFF. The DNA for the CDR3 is TGTGCCAGCAGCCCAGGACGGAGCTCCTACAATGAGCAGTTCTTC.

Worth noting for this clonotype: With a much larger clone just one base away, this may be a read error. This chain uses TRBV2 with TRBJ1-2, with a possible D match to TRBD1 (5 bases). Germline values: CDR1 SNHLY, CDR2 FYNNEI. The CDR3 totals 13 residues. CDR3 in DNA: TGTGCCGGCAGTGTAGGCAGAGGGGATGGCTACACCTTC. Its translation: CAGSVGRGDGYTF.

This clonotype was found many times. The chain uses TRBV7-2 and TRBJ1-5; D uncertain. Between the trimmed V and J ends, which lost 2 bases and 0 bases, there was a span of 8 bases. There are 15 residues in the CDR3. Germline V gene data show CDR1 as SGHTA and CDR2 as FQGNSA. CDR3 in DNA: TGTGCCAGCAGCTTATCGTCACTTAGCAATCAGCCCCAGCATTTT. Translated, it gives CASSLSSLSNQPQHF.

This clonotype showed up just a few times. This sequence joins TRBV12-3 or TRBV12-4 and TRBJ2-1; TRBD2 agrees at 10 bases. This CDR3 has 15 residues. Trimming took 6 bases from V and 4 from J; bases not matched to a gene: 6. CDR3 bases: TGTGCCAGCAGCCAAACTAGCGGGGCTTACAATGAGCAGTTCTTC. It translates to CASSQTSGAYNEQFF.

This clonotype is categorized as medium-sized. CDR3 nucleotides: TGTGCCAGCAGTGAGGGAGGGGTCGAGCAGTTCTTC. Protein sequence: CASSEGGVEQFF. This sequence joins TRBV6-1 and TRBJ2-1; 7 positions agree with TRBD2. Germline lookup yields CDR1 MNHNS and CDR2 SASEGT. The CDR3 totals 12 residues. J was trimmed by 10 bases and V by 3 bases; bases with no gene match: 3.

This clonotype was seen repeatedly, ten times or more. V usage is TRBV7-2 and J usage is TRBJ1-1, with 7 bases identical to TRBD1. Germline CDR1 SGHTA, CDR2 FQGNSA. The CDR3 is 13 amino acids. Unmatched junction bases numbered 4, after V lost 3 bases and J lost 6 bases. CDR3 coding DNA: TGTGCCAGCAGCTTTTCTCAGGGGGCTGAAGCTTTCTTT. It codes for CASSFSQGAEAFF.

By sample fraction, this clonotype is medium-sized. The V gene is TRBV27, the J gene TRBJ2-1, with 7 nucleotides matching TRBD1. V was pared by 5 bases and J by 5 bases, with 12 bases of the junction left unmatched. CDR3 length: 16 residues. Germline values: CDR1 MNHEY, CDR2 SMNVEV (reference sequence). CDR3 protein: CASSPRTGQPNNEQFF. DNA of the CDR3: TGTGCCAGCAGTCCCCGGACAGGTCAACCCAACAATGAGCAGTTCTTC.

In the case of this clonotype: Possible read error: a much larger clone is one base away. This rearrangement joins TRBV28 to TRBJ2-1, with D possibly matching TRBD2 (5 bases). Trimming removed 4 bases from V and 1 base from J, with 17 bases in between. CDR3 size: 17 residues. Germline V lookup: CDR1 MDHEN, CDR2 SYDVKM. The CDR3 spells CASSSSRGVTSYNEQFF. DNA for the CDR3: TGTGCCAGCAGTTCCTCTCGGGGTGTCACGTCCTACAATGAGCAGTTCTTC.

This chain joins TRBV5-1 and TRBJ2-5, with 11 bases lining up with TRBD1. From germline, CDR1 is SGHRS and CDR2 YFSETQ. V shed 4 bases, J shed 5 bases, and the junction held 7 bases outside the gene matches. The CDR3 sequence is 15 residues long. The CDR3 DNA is TGCGCCAGCAGCCCTGGGACAGGGGGGGACGAGACCCAGTACTTC. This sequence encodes CASSPGTGGDETQYF.

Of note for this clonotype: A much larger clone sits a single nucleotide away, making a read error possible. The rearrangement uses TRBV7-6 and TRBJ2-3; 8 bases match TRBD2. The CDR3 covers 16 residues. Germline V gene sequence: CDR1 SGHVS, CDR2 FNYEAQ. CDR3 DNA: TGTGCCAGCGGCTTAGTGCCCAGCGGGAGTGCTGATACGCAGTATTTT. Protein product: CASGLVPSGSADTQYF.